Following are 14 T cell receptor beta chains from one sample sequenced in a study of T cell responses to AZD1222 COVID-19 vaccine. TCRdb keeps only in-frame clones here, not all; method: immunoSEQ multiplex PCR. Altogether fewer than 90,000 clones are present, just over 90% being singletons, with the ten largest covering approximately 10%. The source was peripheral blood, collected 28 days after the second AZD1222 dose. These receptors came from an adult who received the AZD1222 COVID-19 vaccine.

In DNA form, the CDR3 reads TGTGCCGTCCACCTTCGGCCGGCACACTACGAGCAGTACTTC. This gives the protein CAVHLRPAHYEQYF. The V and J genes are TRBV10-3 and TRBJ2-7; D is unclear. V lost 11 bases and J 3 bases, leaving 20 bases between the germline ends. The CDR3 covers 14 residues. Germline CDR1 is ENHRY and CDR2 is SYGVKD.

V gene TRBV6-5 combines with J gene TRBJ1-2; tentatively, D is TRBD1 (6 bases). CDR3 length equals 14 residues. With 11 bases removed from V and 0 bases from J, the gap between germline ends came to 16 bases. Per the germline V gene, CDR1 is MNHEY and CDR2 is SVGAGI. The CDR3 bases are TGTGCCTGGGGGCGGAGTGGGTCTAACTATGGCTACACCTTC. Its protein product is CAWGRSGSNYGYTF.

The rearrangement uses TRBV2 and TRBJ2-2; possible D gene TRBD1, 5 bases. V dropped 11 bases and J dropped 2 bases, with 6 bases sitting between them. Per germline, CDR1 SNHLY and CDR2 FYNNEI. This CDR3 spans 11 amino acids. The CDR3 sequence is CAGQNTGELFF. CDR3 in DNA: TGTGCCGGACAAAACACCGGGGAGCTGTTTTTT. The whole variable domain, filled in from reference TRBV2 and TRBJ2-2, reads EPEVTQTPSHQVTQMGQEVILRCVPISNHLYFYWYRQILGQKVEFLVSFYNNEISEKSEIFDDQFSVERPDGSNFTLKIRSTKLEDSAMYFCAGQNTGELFFGEGSRLTVL.

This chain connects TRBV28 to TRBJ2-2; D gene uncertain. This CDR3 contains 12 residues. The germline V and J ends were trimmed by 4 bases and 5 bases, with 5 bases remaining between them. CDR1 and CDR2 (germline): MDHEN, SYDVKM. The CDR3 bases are TGTGCCAGCAGTTCAACTACCGGGGAGCTGTTTTTT. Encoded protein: CASSSTTGELFF.

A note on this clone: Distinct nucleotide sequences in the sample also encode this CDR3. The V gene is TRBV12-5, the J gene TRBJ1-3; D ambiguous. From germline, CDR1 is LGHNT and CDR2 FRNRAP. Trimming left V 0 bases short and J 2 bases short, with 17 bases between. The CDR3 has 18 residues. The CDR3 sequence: CASGLVETWIRAGNTIYF. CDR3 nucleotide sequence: TGTGCTAGTGGTTTGGTAGAGACCTGGATCAGAGCTGGAAACACCATATATTTT.

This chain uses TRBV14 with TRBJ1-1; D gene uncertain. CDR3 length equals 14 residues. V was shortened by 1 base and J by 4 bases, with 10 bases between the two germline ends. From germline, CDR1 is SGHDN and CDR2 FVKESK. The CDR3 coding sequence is TGTGCCAGCAGCCAAGTATTCCCTAGCACTGAAGCTTTCTTT. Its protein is CASSQVFPSTEAFF.

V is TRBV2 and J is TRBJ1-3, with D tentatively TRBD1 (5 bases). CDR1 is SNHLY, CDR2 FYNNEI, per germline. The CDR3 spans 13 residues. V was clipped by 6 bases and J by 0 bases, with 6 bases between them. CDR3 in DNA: TGTGCCAGCAGCAGGGACTCTGGAAACACCATATATTTT. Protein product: CASSRDSGNTIYF.

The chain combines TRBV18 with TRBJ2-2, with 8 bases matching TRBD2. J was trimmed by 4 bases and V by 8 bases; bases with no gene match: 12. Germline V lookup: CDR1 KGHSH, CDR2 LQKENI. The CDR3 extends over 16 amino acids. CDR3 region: CASPKQTSAGTGELFF. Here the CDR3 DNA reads TGTGCCAGCCCCAAGCAGACTAGCGCGGGCACCGGGGAGCTGTTTTTT.

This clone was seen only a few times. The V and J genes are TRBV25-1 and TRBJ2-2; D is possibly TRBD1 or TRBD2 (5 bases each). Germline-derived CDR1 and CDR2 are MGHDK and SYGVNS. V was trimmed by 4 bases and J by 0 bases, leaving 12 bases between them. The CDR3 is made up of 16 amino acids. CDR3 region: CASSVPGTANTGELFF. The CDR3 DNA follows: TGTGCCAGCAGTGTGCCCGGGACCGCGAACACCGGGGAGCTGTTTTTT.

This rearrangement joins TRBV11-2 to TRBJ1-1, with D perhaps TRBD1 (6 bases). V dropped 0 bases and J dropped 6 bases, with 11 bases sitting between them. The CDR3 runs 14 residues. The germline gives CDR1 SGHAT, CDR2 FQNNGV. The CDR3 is CASSLEGARAEAFF. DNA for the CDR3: TGTGCCAGCAGCTTAGAGGGGGCGAGGGCTGAAGCTTTCTTT.

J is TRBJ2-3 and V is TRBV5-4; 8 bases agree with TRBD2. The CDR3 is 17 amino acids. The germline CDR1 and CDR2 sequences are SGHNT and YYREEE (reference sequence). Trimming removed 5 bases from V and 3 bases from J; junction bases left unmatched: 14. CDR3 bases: TGTGCCAGCAGGCCGGGGGAGGAGCGGGAGTTGACAGATACGCAGTATTTT. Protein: CASRPGEERELTDTQYF.

CDR3 DNA sequence: TGCGCCAGCAGCTTGGGGGCAGGCTATAATGAAAAACTGTTTTTT. This gives the protein CASSLGAGYNEKLFF. V and J are TRBV5-1 and TRBJ1-4; no firm D call. V lost 0 bases to trimming and J lost 4 bases, with 10 bases between them. Germline assignment: CDR1 SGHRS and CDR2 YFSETQ. There are 15 residues in the CDR3.

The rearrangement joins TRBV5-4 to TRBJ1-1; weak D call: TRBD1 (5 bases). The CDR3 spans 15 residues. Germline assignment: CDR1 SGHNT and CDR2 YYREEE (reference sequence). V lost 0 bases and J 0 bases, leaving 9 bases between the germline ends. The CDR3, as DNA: TGTGCCAGCAGCTTGGGAACGGGACTGAACACTGAAGCTTTCTTT. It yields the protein CASSLGTGLNTEAFF.

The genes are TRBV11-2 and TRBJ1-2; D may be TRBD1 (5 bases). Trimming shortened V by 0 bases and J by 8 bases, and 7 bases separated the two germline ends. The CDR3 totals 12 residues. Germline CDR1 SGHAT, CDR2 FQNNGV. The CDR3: CASSLDWGGYTF. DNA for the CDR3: TGTGCCAGCAGCTTAGATTGGGGGGGCTACACCTTC.